This entry lists 6 T cell receptor beta chains sequenced from one sample in a study of T cell responses to AZD1222 COVID-19 vaccine. Data came from immunoSEQ multiplex PCR; TCRdb stores just in-frame clones and leaves some out. There are 110,000 or so clones in the sample; approximately 90% occur only once, and about 9.7% lies in the top ten. Sequenced material: peripheral blood, taken on day 0 of AZD1222 vaccination. Receptors were obtained from an adult in good health.

V usage is TRBV4-2 and J usage is TRBJ2-7; TRBD2 matches at 9 bases. The CDR3 is 17 amino acids. Per the germline V gene, CDR1 is LGHNA and CDR2 is YNFKEQ. The V and J ends lost 7 bases and 5 bases, in that order; junction bases with no gene match: 18. The CDR3 spells CASITLLAGPSPDEQYF. In DNA, the CDR3 is TGTGCCAGCATCACTTTACTAGCGGGTCCTTCTCCCGACGAGCAGTACTTC.

The chain is built from TRBV30 and TRBJ2-3, with 7 bases matching TRBD1. The CDR3 extends over 15 amino acids. J gave up 3 bases and V 1 base, and 7 bases lay outside the gene matches. CDR1 GTSNPN and CDR2 SVGIG come from the germline V gene (reference sequence). This chain's CDR3 is CAWSAKTGLTDTQYF. DNA of the CDR3: TGTGCCTGGAGTGCAAAGACAGGGCTGACAGATACGCAGTATTTT.

The chain links TRBV28 to TRBJ2-1; no reliable D call. The germline V gene has CDR1 MDHEN and CDR2 SYDVKM. This CDR3 comprises 15 residues. V shed 3 bases and J shed 0 bases, with 9 bases lying between them. The CDR3 DNA sequence: TGTGCCAGCAGTTTTGGCGGCAGCTCCTACAATGAGCAGTTCTTC. It specifies CASSFGGSSYNEQFF.

This clone was recorded a few times. The V gene is TRBV5-6, the J gene TRBJ1-2; possibly TRBD1 for D (5 bases). This CDR3 spans 15 amino acids. CDR1 is SGHDT and CDR2 is YYEEEE in the germline V gene. Trimming took 4 bases from V and 7 from J, leaving 20 bases between them. This chain's CDR3 is CASSRPGGVDSGYTF. The DNA of the CDR3 is TGTGCCAGCAGCAGGCCTGGGGGTGTCGACTCTGGCTACACCTTC.

This clone was found a few times. This rearrangement joins TRBV2 to TRBJ2-7; the D is unclear. The germline V and J ends were trimmed by 2 bases and 0 bases, with 8 bases remaining between them. Germline values: CDR1 SNHLY, CDR2 FYNNEI. The CDR3 totals 14 residues. In nucleotides, the CDR3 is TGTGCCAGCAGTGAATTTAGGGACTCCTACGAGCAGTACTTC. Encoded protein: CASSEFRDSYEQYF.

The gene calls are TRBV5-1 and TRBJ2-1; D unresolved. Trimming removed 2 bases at V and 2 bases at J, with 2 bases between. The CDR3 covers 12 residues. CDR1 is SGHRS, CDR2 YFSETQ, per germline. The CDR3 nucleotides read TGCGCCAGCAGCTTTACCTACAATGAGCAGTTCTTC. Amino acid sequence: CASSFTYNEQFF.